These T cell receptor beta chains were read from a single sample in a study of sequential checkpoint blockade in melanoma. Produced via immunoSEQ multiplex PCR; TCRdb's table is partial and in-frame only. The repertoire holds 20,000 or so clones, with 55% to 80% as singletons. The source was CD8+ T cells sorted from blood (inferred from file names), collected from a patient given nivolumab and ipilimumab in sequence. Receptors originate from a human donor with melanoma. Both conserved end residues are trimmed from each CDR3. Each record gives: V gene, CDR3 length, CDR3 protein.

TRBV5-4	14	ASSSLPIGGDSPLH
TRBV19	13	ASSIVGTGGVGQY
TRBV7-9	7	ASSYGYT
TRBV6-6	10	ASSYSLREQY
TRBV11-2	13	ASSYQGARRYGYT
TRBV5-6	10	ASSLRGTEAF
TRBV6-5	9	ASRGGNGYT
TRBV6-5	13	ASSLTGSYNEKLF
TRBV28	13	ASSPRAFSGNTIY
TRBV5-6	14	ASSGQEETGANEAF
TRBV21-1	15	ASSKVENGSSGNTIY
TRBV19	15	ASSHNPNRDTNQPQH
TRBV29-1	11	SVEDSPNYGYT
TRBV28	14	ASKGGRGESNQPQH
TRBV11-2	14	ASSLDRAAGSYEQY
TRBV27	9	ASWSSYEQY
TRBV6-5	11	ASSLLDRAEAF
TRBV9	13	ASSVAAGVNTEAF
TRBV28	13	ASRTLQGQAYGYT
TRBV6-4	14	ASSDSAQGGADTQY
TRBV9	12	ASSARAAYYGYT
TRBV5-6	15	ASSLVIWTGNNSPLH
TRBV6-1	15	ASSASVRDRKNTEAF
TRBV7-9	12	ASSPTGRRYEQY
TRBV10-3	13	AISGSTGDSYEQY
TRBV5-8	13	ASSRGQGSQETQY
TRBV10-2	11	ATKGQMNTEAF
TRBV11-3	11	ASSLMRVGEQY
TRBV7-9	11	ASSFGGDQPQH
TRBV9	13	ASSIGGTADYEQY
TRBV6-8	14	ASRFKQGCTGGEQY
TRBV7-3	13	ASSPWTSFTDTQY
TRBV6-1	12	ASRWGTGNTEAF
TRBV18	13	ASSEVVGRNTEAF
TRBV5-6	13	ASSLGQGRNQPQH
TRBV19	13	ASSIDDTENTEAF
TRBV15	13	ATSQTGLAWYEQY
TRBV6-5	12	ASKEGTANEKLF
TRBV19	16	ASSPLPGQGAPSTEAF
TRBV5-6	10	ASSLFDYGYT
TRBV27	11	ASSLGWSQPQH
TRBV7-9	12	ASSLIAGENEQY
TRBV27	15	ASRPLAQSWTGDGYT
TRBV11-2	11	ASSLGISYEQY
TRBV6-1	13	ASSEAGGSYNEQF
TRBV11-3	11	ASSLQGWYGYT
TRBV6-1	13	ASSELAGSYNEQF